One T cell receptor beta chain is described in this entry. What it recognizes is unknown. The data were taken from a study of beta chain features in type 1 diabetes. Sorting that relied on CD45RO/CCR7/CD25/CD127/CD95/CD27 yielded CD4+ naive, central memory, regulatory and stem cell-like memory cells. Every isolated RNA sample was fully reverse transcribed, so sequencing captured expressed TCRB transcripts. Measured with immunoSEQ multiplex PCR; TCRdb has only the in-frame clones, and not every one. In the table there are under 400,000 clones, around 13% of which are singletons. Whole-study findings and limits: Naive, central memory and Treg TCRB repertoires seemed to resemble each other more closely in patients than they did in healthy donors. Type 1 diabetes patients had fewer VDJ junction insertions and more deletions.

Germline lookup yields CDR1 GTSNPN and CDR2 SVGIG (reference sequence). The CDR3 has 18 residues. V lost 5 bases to trimming and J lost 1 base; unmatched junction nucleotides: 16. Sequencing was performed on naive CD4+ T cells from blood. The chain combines TRBV30 with TRBJ2-3; TRBD1 aligns across 9 bases. The receptor was derived from a man aged 18 to 29 in good health. The CDR3: CAWDRDRVRGLGTDTQYF. As DNA, the CDR3 is TGTGCCTGGGACCGGGACAGGGTACGAGGATTGGGCACAGATACGCAGTATTTT.